One and the same sample provided the 24 T cell receptor beta chains below, sequenced in a study of CD8+CD57+ T cells in acquired aplastic anemia. Investigators profiled TCR beta VDJ and CDR3 from genomic DNA template. TCRdb called the reads again in MiXCR, with one record for every CDR3 protein. Of 400,000 to 600,000 distinct CDR3 sequences listed, less than 35% are singletons. Patients sequenced had flow cytometry evidence of CD8+CD57+ cell expansion. Sequenced material: sorted CD4+, CD8+, or CD8+CD57+ T cells (not recorded which) from PBMCs. These receptors all come from a human donor with aplastic anemia.

The chain employs TRBV30 and TRBJ1-5; D not resolved. Per the germline V gene, CDR1 is GTSNPN and CDR2 is SVGIG (reference sequence). V was pared by 3 bases and J by 1 base, with 13 bases between. CDR3 length: 15 residues. CDR3: CAWRPKGLSNQPQHF. DNA of the CDR3: TGTGCCTGGAGGCCGAAGGGCTTAAGCAATCAGCCCCAGCATTTT.

The genes are TRBV12-3 or TRBV12-4 and TRBJ2-5, with TRBD1 matching over 8 bases. The J call may be faulty, since TRBJ2-3 better matches the DNA end. There are 13 residues in the CDR3. CDR3 sequence reads: CASSQGAADTQYF. Here the CDR3 DNA reads TGTGCCAGCAGTCAGGGGGCCGCGGATACGCAGTATTTT.

The chain combines TRBV25-1 with TRBJ1-6; 11 bases are shared with TRBD1. The CDR3 has 16 residues. Germline CDR1 and CDR2: MGHDK and SYGVNS. The J segment lost 6 bases and the V segment lost 6 bases, leaving 7 bases of the junction unmatched. Written as DNA, the CDR3 is TGTGCCAGCAGCAGCGGACAGGGGGCAGGTAATTCACCCCTCCACTTT. As protein: CASSSGQGAGNSPLHF. The full variable domain, completed using reference TRBV25-1 and TRBJ1-6, is EADIYQTPRYLVIGTGKKITLECSQTMGHDKMYWYQQDPGMELHLIHYSYGVNSTEKGDLSSESTVSRIRTEHFPLTLESARPSHTSQYLCASSSGQGAGNSPLHFGNGTRLTVT.

This clonotype showed up many times. The chain joins TRBV5-1 to TRBJ2-7, with 10 bases lining up with TRBD1. The CDR3 contains 15 residues. The V gene's germline CDR1 is SGHRS and CDR2 YFSETQ. V lost 4 bases to trimming and J lost 2 bases; unmatched junction nucleotides: 6. CDR3 in DNA: TGCGCCAGCAGCATGAGGACAGGGGGGCCCTACGAGCAGTACTTC. Translating it yields CASSMRTGGPYEQYF.

The rearrangement joins TRBV10-3 to TRBJ1-2; 10 positions agree with TRBD1. This CDR3 is built from 18 residues. The germline CDR1 and CDR2 sequences are ENHRY and SYGVKD. V dropped 4 bases and J dropped 2; count of bases not matched to a gene: 13. The CDR3 DNA reads TGTGCCATCAGTGGATCACCGGGACAGGGGAGTTCAAACTATGGCTACACCTTC. It translates to CAISGSPGQGSSNYGYTF.

In regard to this clonotype: A single base separates this from a much larger clone, so it may be a read error. This chain joins TRBV7-9 and TRBJ1-3; TRBD1 might be the D (5 bases). Per the germline V gene, CDR1 is SEHNR and CDR2 is FQNEAQ (reference sequence). The CDR3 has 14 residues. CDR3 sequence reads: CASSLAGQGSTIYF. The DNA for the CDR3 is TGTGCCAGCAGCTTAGCCGGGCAGGGAAGCACCATATATTTT.

This clonotype occurred once. V usage is TRBV3-1 and J usage is TRBJ2-1; no clear D gene. The germline V and J ends were trimmed by 1 base and 6 bases, with 10 bases remaining between them. Germline V gives CDR1 LGHDT, CDR2 YNNKEL (reference sequence). The CDR3 sequence is 14 residues long. Here the CDR3 reads CASSQAAGINEQFF. CDR3 coding DNA: TGTGCCAGCAGCCAAGCGGCAGGAATCAATGAGCAGTTCTTC.

This clonotype appeared a few times. The chain carries TRBV20-1 and TRBJ1-1; tentatively, D is TRBD1 (6 bases). V lost 5 bases and J 4 bases, leaving 14 bases between the germline ends. The CDR3 spans 13 residues. Looked up from germline, CDR1 is DFQATT and CDR2 is SNEGSKA (reference sequence). This CDR3 reads CSAGGRGGTEAFF. The CDR3 DNA is TGCAGTGCTGGGGGCAGGGGCGGCACTGAAGCTTTCTTT.

This clonotype turned up a few times. This chain links TRBV7-9 with TRBJ2-2, with 7 positions matching TRBD2. The CDR3 runs 14 residues. Trimming at V came to 3 bases and at J to 8 bases, leaving 6 bases not matched to a gene. Germline V gives CDR1 SEHNR, CDR2 FQNEAQ (reference sequence). The CDR3 region is CASSFPLLAGELFF. The CDR3 DNA sequence: TGTGCCAGCAGCTTTCCCTTACTAGCGGGGGAGCTGTTTTTT.

This clonotype was detected ten times or more. The rearrangement uses TRBV19 and TRBJ2-1; D is possibly TRBD2 (5 bases). The CDR3 has 15 residues. Trimming cost V 1 base and J 0 bases, with 7 bases left between them. Germline V lookup: CDR1 LNHDA, CDR2 SQIVND (reference sequence). CDR3 coding DNA: TGTGCCAGTAGTATAGCGGGGAGCTCCTACAATGAGCAGTTCTTC. Translated: CASSIAGSSYNEQFF.

This clonotype showed up many times. The chain combines TRBV5-4 with TRBJ2-7; D possibly corresponds to TRBD2 (6 bases). V was pared by 0 bases and J by 0 bases, with 16 bases between. The germline V gene has CDR1 SGHNT and CDR2 YYREEE (reference sequence). The CDR3 consists of 17 residues. The CDR3 sequence: CASSLAEGGTSSYEQYF. For the CDR3, the DNA is TGTGCCAGCAGCTTGGCCGAGGGCGGGACGAGCTCCTACGAGCAGTACTTC.

This clonotype was counted at least ten times. The chain recombines TRBV7-2 with TRBJ1-1; D remains ambiguous. Germline CDR1 and CDR2: SGHTA and FQGNSA. This CDR3 comprises 13 residues. Deletions cut 2 bases from V and 6 bases from J, with 10 bases between. CDR3 DNA: TGTGCCAGCAGCTTATCGGGTAGGCCTGAAGCTTTCTTT. Translation gives CASSLSGRPEAFF.

A note on this clonotype: A much bigger clone sits one base away, suggesting this may be a read error. The V call is TRBV10-3, the J call TRBJ1-2; no clear D. V lost 5 bases and J 5 bases, leaving 9 bases between the germline ends. This CDR3 is 12 amino acids long. The germline CDR1 and CDR2 sequences are ENHRY and SYGVKD. The CDR3 region has the DNA TGTGCCATCAGTTACGAACAGTATGGCTACACCTTC. Its protein is CAISYEQYGYTF.

This clonotype was seen only a few times. The rearrangement uses TRBV5-1 and TRBJ2-5; no clear D. From germline, CDR1 is SGHRS and CDR2 YFSETQ. V dropped 5 bases and J dropped 5 bases, with 10 bases sitting between them. This CDR3 has 12 amino acids. The CDR3 bases are TGCGCCAGCAGTCCGCAAGGGGAGACCCAGTACTTC. Translation: CASSPQGETQYF.

This clonotype was seen repeatedly, ten times or more. This sequence joins TRBV9 and TRBJ1-3; maybe TRBD1 (5 bases). Trimming removed 7 bases at V and 6 bases at J, with 11 bases between. CDR3 length: 12 amino acids. CDR1 is SGDLS, CDR2 YYNGEE, per germline. The CDR3 DNA reads TGTGCCAGCGGGTACGGGACAAACACCATATATTTT. Protein product: CASGYGTNTIYF. The entire variable domain, with the rest obtained from reference TRBV9 and TRBJ1-3, is as follows: DSGVTQTPKHLITATGQRVTLRCSPRSGDLSVYWYQQSLDQGLQFLIQYYNGEERAKGNILERFSAQQFPDLHSELNLSSLELGDSALYFCASGYGTNTIYFGEGSWLTVV.

This chain joins TRBV29-1 and TRBJ2-7; D remains ambiguous. The germline CDR1 and CDR2 sequences are SQVTM and ANQGSEA. Trimming removed 5 bases at V and 0 bases at J, with 14 bases between. This CDR3 is 14 amino acids long. This CDR3 is CSVLRGTSSYEQYF. CDR3 DNA sequence: TGCAGCGTTCTCCGAGGCACGAGCTCCTACGAGCAGTACTTC.

The gene calls are TRBV5-8 and TRBJ2-7, with no clear D. The germline V gene encodes CDR1 SGHTS and CDR2 YDEGEE. The CDR3 sequence is 14 residues long. The V and J ends lost 0 bases and 4 bases respectively, with 11 bases between them. The CDR3 nucleotides read TGTGCCAGCAGCTTGGACATTGGTTTATACGAGCAGTACTTC. It codes for CASSLDIGLYEQYF.

The chain links TRBV9 to TRBJ1-2; tentatively, D is TRBD1 (5 bases). Trimming took off 2 bases at V and 7 bases at J, with 9 bases between the two ends. Germline CDR1 reads SGDLS; CDR2 reads YYNGEE. The CDR3 totals 12 residues. The CDR3 bases are TGTGCCAGCAGCGTCGGGACTGCTGGCTACACCTTC. Translating it yields CASSVGTAGYTF.

Turning to this clonotype: The CDR3 carries no conserved terminal phenylalanine or tryptophan, so it likely arises from a read error. This chain joins TRBV7-2 and TRBJ1-5, with 9 nucleotides matching TRBD1. Germline lookup yields CDR1 SGHTA and CDR2 FQGNSA. The CDR3 totals 15 residues. The CDR3 DNA follows: TGTGCCCGCAGCTTACAGGGGGCGAGCAATCAGCCCCAGCATTCT. Translating it yields CARSLQGASNQPQHS.

This clonotype has ten or more counts. This chain links TRBV2 with TRBJ1-6; D uncertain. The CDR3 covers 16 residues. The V and J ends lost 2 bases and 4 bases respectively, with 12 bases between them. Germline CDR1 is SNHLY and CDR2 is FYNNEI. The CDR3 DNA follows: TGTGCCAGCAGTGAACGAGACGTAAGATATAATTCACCCCTCCACTTT. Protein: CASSERDVRYNSPLHF. The variable domain in full, with the rest retrieved from reference TRBV2 and TRBJ1-6, is EPEVTQTPSHQVTQMGQEVILRCVPISNHLYFYWYRQILGQKVEFLVSFYNNEISEKSEIFDDQFSVERPDGSNFTLKIRSTKLEDSAMYFCASSERDVRYNSPLHFGNGTRLTVT.

The chain couples TRBV15 to TRBJ2-7; a weak D match, TRBD1 (5 bases). Per the germline V gene, CDR1 is LNHNV and CDR2 is YYDKDF (reference sequence). V was shortened by 2 bases and J by 0 bases, with 8 bases between the two germline ends. This CDR3 is built from 14 residues. CDR3 DNA sequence: TGTGCCACCAGCAGAACAGGAGTCTCCTACGAGCAGTACTTC. Its protein is CATSRTGVSYEQYF.

The genes are TRBV19 and TRBJ2-7; TRBD1 might be the D (6 bases). V was pared by 5 bases and J by 1 base, with 21 bases between. The CDR3 is made up of 17 amino acids. The germline V gene encodes CDR1 LNHDA and CDR2 SQIVND (reference sequence). CDR3 in amino acids: CASSLQISGASSYEQYF. The DNA of the CDR3 is TGTGCCAGTAGTCTTCAAATTTCAGGGGCGTCTTCCTACGAGCAGTACTTC.

This clonotype has more than one count but fewer than ten. The chain combines TRBV9 with TRBJ2-3; 8 nucleotides agree with TRBD2. V trimming: 0 bases; J trimming: 5 bases; junction bases outside the gene matches: 5. This CDR3 is built from 15 residues. In germline, CDR1 is SGDLS, CDR2 YYNGEE. CDR3: CASSVAAGGEDTQYF. The CDR3 nucleotides are TGTGCCAGCAGCGTAGCGGCGGGAGGAGAAGATACGCAGTATTTT. The full variable domain, rest sourced from reference TRBV9 and TRBJ2-3, is DSGVTQTPKHLITATGQRVTLRCSPRSGDLSVYWYQQSLDQGLQFLIQYYNGEERAKGNILERFSAQQFPDLHSELNLSSLELGDSALYFCASSVAAGGEDTQYFGPGTRLTVL.

To note about this clonotype: No conserved phenylalanine or tryptophan ends this CDR3, so it is likely a read error. The chain links TRBV13 to TRBJ1-3; 9 bases agree with TRBD1. The CDR3 sequence is 16 residues long. Germline CDR1 is PRHDT and CDR2 is FYEKMQ (reference sequence). The V gene end was trimmed by 4 bases and the J gene end by 0 bases; junction bases not matched to a gene: 4. The DNA for the CDR3 is TGTGCCAGCAGCTCCGTGACAGGGGGCTCTGGAAACACCATATATTCT. It encodes CASSSVTGGSGNTIYS.